What follows are 29 T cell receptor beta chains derived from one specimen sequenced in a study of CD4 T cells in relation to SARS-CoV-2 and coronaviruses. Generated by immunoSEQ multiplex PCR, the TCRdb table keeps only in-frame clones and is missing some. The sample lists around 15,000 clones, about 82% occurring once. No antigen has been assigned to these receptors. Before the COVID-19 pandemic, during about 2010-2018, CD4+ T cells were taken from unexposed donors. After less than 11 days of culture, CD4+ T cells were isolated. The sample consisted of CD4+ T cells from PBMCs, cultured in vitro. Every receptor here comes from a human donor in good health.

This clone came up a few times. The chain links TRBV3-1 (or the pseudogene TRBV3-2) to TRBJ2-2; 9 bases are a match to TRBD1. Germline CDR1 LGHDT, CDR2 YNNKEL (reference sequence). V lost 9 bases and J lost 6; bases outside the gene matches: 8. CDR3 length: 14 residues. The CDR3 DNA reads TGTGCCAGTACAGGGACAGGGAGTGCCGGGGAGCTGTTTTTT. Encoded protein: CASTGTGSAGELFF.

This clone was detected a few times. This chain links TRBV2 with TRBJ1-5; unclear D gene. Germline-derived CDR1 and CDR2 are SNHLY and FYNNEI. This CDR3 region has 15 residues. V lost 7 bases and J 1 base, leaving 14 bases between the germline ends. CDR3 sequence: CASTLLGVSNQPQHF. The CDR3 nucleotides read TGTGCCAGCACCCTACTTGGGGTCAGCAATCAGCCCCAGCATTTT.

This clone showed up just once. The genes are TRBV7-9 and TRBJ2-3, with 13 positions matching TRBD2. In germline, CDR1 is SEHNR, CDR2 FQNEAQ (reference sequence). The CDR3 is 15 amino acids. Losses at the gene ends were 5 bases for V and 3 bases for J; bases not matched to a gene: 2. The DNA of the CDR3 is TGTGCCAGCAGCACGGGACTAGCGGGAACAGATACGCAGTATTTT. Translated: CASSTGLAGTDTQYF.

This rearrangement joins TRBV11-2 to TRBJ2-5; 8 bases align to TRBD2. Trimming took 4 bases from V and 2 from J; bases not matched to a gene: 3. The germline CDR1 and CDR2 sequences are SGHAT and FQNNGV. CDR3 length: 14 amino acids. The CDR3 nucleotides read TGTGCCAGCAGCTCGACTAGCGTGCAAGAGACCCAGTACTTC. Translation gives CASSSTSVQETQYF.

The CDR3 spells CATSRDIVGGAPITQYF. DNA of the CDR3: TGTGCCACCAGCAGAGACATAGTAGGGGGCGCTCCCATAACGCAGTATTTT. This sequence joins TRBV15 and TRBJ2-3; 7 positions match TRBD1. This CDR3 region has 17 residues. The V gene's germline CDR1 is LNHNV and CDR2 YYDKDF (reference sequence). V trimming: 0 bases; J trimming: 9 bases; junction bases outside the gene matches: 15.

V usage is TRBV3-1 (or the pseudogene TRBV3-2) and J usage is TRBJ2-7; the D is unclear. Trimming cost V 1 base and J 3 bases, with 13 bases left between them. From germline, CDR1 is LGHDT and CDR2 YNNKEL (reference sequence). The CDR3 is 15 amino acids. CDR3 in amino acids: CASSQVYPASYEQYF. For the CDR3, the DNA is TGTGCCAGCAGCCAAGTTTACCCAGCGAGCTACGAGCAGTACTTC.

The chain carries TRBV19 and TRBJ1-1; a possible D gene is TRBD1 (5 bases). The CDR3 length is 14 residues. V was pared by 1 base and J by 4 bases, with 10 bases between. Germline V lookup: CDR1 LNHDA, CDR2 SQIVND (reference sequence). The CDR3: CASSIVGGATEAFF. Written as DNA, the CDR3 is TGTGCCAGTAGTATAGTTGGGGGAGCCACTGAAGCTTTCTTT.

The chain carries TRBV7-9 and TRBJ2-1; D is uncertain. The V gene lost 7 bases and the J gene lost 5 bases, with 9 bases spanning the gap. Germline V CDR1 and CDR2: SEHNR, FQNEAQ (reference sequence). The CDR3 is 12 amino acids. The CDR3: CASIGVNNEQFF. The DNA for the CDR3 is TGTGCCAGCATCGGAGTTAACAATGAGCAGTTCTTC.

V gene TRBV28 combines with J gene TRBJ1-2, with D possibly matching TRBD1 (5 bases). V lost 2 bases to trimming and J lost 8 bases, with 9 bases between them. CDR3 length: 12 amino acids. Looked up from germline, CDR1 is MDHEN and CDR2 is SYDVKM. The CDR3 coding sequence is TGTGCCAGCAGTTTAACAGGATACGGCTACACCTTC. Translation gives CASSLTGYGYTF.

This chain joins TRBV20-1 and TRBJ1-1; possible D gene TRBD1, 5 bases. The CDR3 runs to 11 residues. Trimming removed 6 bases from V and 4 bases from J, with 9 bases in between. Germline V gene lookup returns CDR1 DFQATT and CDR2 SNEGSKA (reference sequence). CDR3: CSALGGTEAFF. The CDR3 DNA sequence: TGCAGTGCATTGGGGGGCACTGAAGCTTTCTTT.

The rearrangement links TRBV19 to TRBJ2-7; 8 nucleotides align to TRBD1. The CDR3 totals 13 residues. Per the germline V gene, CDR1 is LNHDA and CDR2 is SQIVND (reference sequence). Unmatched junction bases numbered 5, after V lost 7 bases and J lost 3 bases. CDR3 protein: CASKAGGRYEQYF. The CDR3 DNA reads as TGTGCCAGTAAGGCAGGGGGCCGCTACGAGCAGTACTTC.

CDR3 region: CASSKTGGGYNEQFF. The CDR3 nucleotides read TGTGCCAGCAGTAAGACGGGAGGGGGTTACAATGAGCAGTTCTTC. The chain links TRBV2 to TRBJ2-1; TRBD2 matches at 8 bases. The CDR3 runs to 15 residues. The junction had 7 bases not matched to a gene; V was cut back by 5 bases and J by 4 bases. The germline V gene encodes CDR1 SNHLY and CDR2 FYNNEI.

V and J are TRBV7-6 and TRBJ2-1; 9 nucleotides align to TRBD2. Germline V lookup: CDR1 SGHVS, CDR2 FNYEAQ. V was clipped by 5 bases and J by 5 bases; unmatched bases: 10. The CDR3 is made up of 16 amino acids. In nucleotides, the CDR3 is TGTGCCAGCAGCCAATCTGGACTAGCGAGAAACAATGAGCAGTTCTTC. It yields the protein CASSQSGLARNNEQFF.

This chain uses TRBV30 with TRBJ1-2, with D unclear. CDR1 and CDR2 from the germline V gene are GTSNPN and SVGIG (reference sequence). The CDR3 contains 14 residues. V dropped 0 bases and J dropped 0 bases, with 8 bases sitting between them. Here the CDR3 reads CAWSVQSSNYGYTF. The DNA for the CDR3 is TGTGCCTGGAGTGTACAGAGTTCTAACTATGGCTACACCTTC.

The rearrangement joins TRBV9 to TRBJ2-7; no clear D gene. V shed 1 base and J shed 2 bases, with 13 bases lying between them. The CDR3 runs 15 residues. Germline V CDR1 and CDR2: SGDLS, YYNGEE. For the CDR3, the DNA is TGTGCCAGCAGCGTACATGATGCTGACACCTACGAGCAGTACTTC. It is translated as CASSVHDADTYEQYF.

The CDR3 DNA is TGTGCCAGCAGTCTACTGGGGGATCAGCCCCAGCATTTT. It translates to CASSLLGDQPQHF. The chain has TRBV12-3 or TRBV12-4 and TRBJ1-5; TRBD1 is a possible D gene (5 bases). Between the trimmed V and J ends, which lost 5 bases and 5 bases, there was a span of 10 bases. CDR3 length: 13 residues.

The chain is built from TRBV9 and TRBJ2-1, with D perhaps matching TRBD1 or TRBD2 (5 bases each). This CDR3 contains 14 residues. Looked up from germline, CDR1 is SGDLS and CDR2 is YYNGEE. Trimming took 0 bases from V and 7 from J, leaving 11 bases between them. CDR3 sequence: CASSVELGENEQFF. For the CDR3, the DNA is TGTGCCAGCAGCGTAGAACTAGGGGAAAATGAGCAGTTCTTC.

The chain joins TRBV5-1 to TRBJ2-1; D is ambiguous. The CDR3 has 15 amino acids. Trimming removed 4 bases from V and 0 bases from J, with 11 bases in between. Germline V gene data show CDR1 as SGHRS and CDR2 as YFSETQ. The CDR3, as DNA: TGCGCCAGCAGCAAGACCCTTAGCTCCTACAATGAGCAGTTCTTC. This sequence encodes CASSKTLSSYNEQFF. The whole variable domain, filled in from reference TRBV5-1 and TRBJ2-1, reads KAGVTQTPRYLIKTRGQQVTLSCSPISGHRSVSWYQQTPGQGLQFLFEYFSETQRNKGNFPGRFSGRQFSNSRSEMNVSTLELGDSALYLCASSKTLSSYNEQFFGPGTRLTVL.

Written as DNA, the CDR3 is TGTGCCAGTATCCCCGGGTCCGAGACTGAAGCTTTCTTT. Its translation: CASIPGSETEAFF. The rearrangement uses TRBV19 and TRBJ1-1; D gene unclear. The ends were cut back, 7 bases at V and 5 bases at J, with 14 bases in the middle. The V gene's germline CDR1 is LNHDA and CDR2 SQIVND (reference sequence). The CDR3 covers 13 residues.

The genes are TRBV5-8 and TRBJ1-5; 7 bases are a match to TRBD1. The germline V gene encodes CDR1 SGHTS and CDR2 YDEGEE. The junction had 13 bases not matched to a gene; V was cut back by 3 bases and J by 4 bases. The CDR3 runs 17 residues. The CDR3 coding sequence is TGTGCCAGCAGCTCTAGGACCGGGACAGACTTGAATCAGCCCCAGCATTTT. Residues: CASSSRTGTDLNQPQHF.

V and J are TRBV7-3 and TRBJ1-1, with D perhaps TRBD1 (5 bases). The V gene's germline CDR1 is SGHTA and CDR2 FQGTGA. The length of the CDR3 is 13 residues. V was shortened by 4 bases and J by 7 bases, with 13 bases between the two germline ends. The CDR3 protein is CASSSGGAREAFF. The CDR3 coding sequence is TGTGCCAGCAGCTCAGGAGGGGCTCGTGAAGCTTTCTTT.

The chain combines TRBV30 with TRBJ2-3, with 8 bases fitting TRBD2. The CDR3 is 16 amino acids. V dropped 2 bases and J dropped 1; count of bases not matched to a gene: 8. In germline, CDR1 is GTSNPN, CDR2 SVGIG (reference sequence). The CDR3 loop is CAWSLAGRSRTDTQYF. Written as DNA, the CDR3 is TGTGCCTGGAGTCTAGCGGGCCGATCCCGCACAGATACGCAGTATTTT.

In DNA form, the CDR3 reads TGTGCCAGCAGTGAAAATGGTGGGGTGATAGGGCAGTTCTTC. Translation: CASSENGGVIGQFF. The rearrangement joins TRBV2 to TRBJ2-1; D gene uncertain. This CDR3 comprises 14 residues. The V and J ends lost 2 bases and 12 bases respectively, with 17 bases between them. The germline CDR1 and CDR2 sequences are SNHLY and FYNNEI.

This clone was seen once. The chain is built from TRBV19 and TRBJ2-4; possible D gene TRBD2, 5 bases. V lost 7 bases and J 0 bases, leaving 10 bases between the germline ends. The CDR3 is 14 amino acids. Germline CDR1 and CDR2: LNHDA and SQIVND (reference sequence). DNA of the CDR3: TGTGCCAGTAAGGACGGACTAGCCAAAAACATTCAGTACTTC. This encodes CASKDGLAKNIQYF.

This clone came up a few times. V usage is TRBV2 and J usage is TRBJ1-2, with 11 bases aligning to TRBD1. V lost 6 bases to trimming and J lost 8 bases; unmatched junction nucleotides: 5. Germline lookup yields CDR1 SNHLY and CDR2 FYNNEI. This CDR3 contains 13 residues. This CDR3 is CASRQGQGDGYTF. In DNA form, the CDR3 reads TGTGCCAGCAGGCAGGGACAGGGGGACGGCTACACCTTC.

The chain uses TRBV18 and TRBJ1-2; no clear D gene. Per the germline V gene, CDR1 is KGHSH and CDR2 is LQKENI. Trimming removed 1 base from V and 4 bases from J, with 4 bases in between. The length of the CDR3 is 12 residues. The CDR3 reads CASSPQSYGYTF. CDR3 DNA: TGTGCCAGCTCACCACAGTCCTATGGCTACACCTTC.

This CDR3 is CASSTTLSGDPFF. Here the CDR3 DNA reads TGTGCCAGCTCAACCACCCTCAGCGGGGACCCGTTCTTC. This chain connects TRBV18 to TRBJ2-1; 7 bases match TRBD2. V was clipped by 5 bases and J by 15 bases; unmatched bases: 13. Germline lookup yields CDR1 KGHSH and CDR2 LQKENI. This CDR3 contains 13 residues.

J is TRBJ2-3 and V is TRBV5-1, with D possibly matching TRBD2 (5 bases). The V gene's germline CDR1 is SGHRS and CDR2 YFSETQ. Trimming shortened V by 1 base and J by 3 bases, and 9 bases separated the two germline ends. The CDR3 has 14 amino acids. CDR3 amino acids: CASSLWRVTDTQYF. In nucleotides, the CDR3 is TGCGCCAGCAGCTTGTGGCGGGTTACAGATACGCAGTATTTT.

This clone was counted a few times. The chain carries TRBV11-2 and TRBJ1-5; D might be TRBD1 (5 bases). Trimming shortened V by 5 bases and J by 5 bases, and 13 bases separated the two germline ends. The CDR3 runs to 14 residues. Germline CDR1 SGHAT, CDR2 FQNNGV. The CDR3 DNA is TGTGCCAGCAGCCTTACCGGGGGTCATCAGCCCCAGCATTTT. Translated: CASSLTGGHQPQHF.